Presented here are 18 T cell receptor beta chains from one specimen sequenced in a study of blood T cell repertoires in COVID-19. Profiled with immunoSEQ multiplex PCR; TCRdb holds only in-frame clones, not every one. The sample has 250,000 to 400,000 clones, 88% seen once; the top ten hold 1.6%. The source material was peripheral blood. These receptors were collected from a woman in her 30s with COVID-19, enrolled during active disease.

The chain links TRBV21-1 to TRBJ2-7; the listed D gene, TRBD1, was not tested against the DNA. TRBV21-1 is assigned pseudogene status. The CDR3 contains 15 residues. The CDR3 here is CASSKGTRRGGEQYV. Here the CDR3 DNA reads TGTGCCAGCAGCAAAGGGACCCGCAGGGGTGGCGAGCAGTACGTC.

The count of this clone is one. V usage is TRBV25-1 and J usage is TRBJ1-6, with D tentatively TRBD1 (6 bases). Germline CDR1 and CDR2: MGHDK and SYGVNS. Trimming left V 1 base short and J 7 bases short, with 14 bases between. CDR3 length: 16 amino acids. This CDR3 is CASSESEGGVNSPLHF. The CDR3 coding sequence is TGTGCCAGCAGTGAATCGGAAGGGGGAGTGAATTCACCCCTCCACTTT.

This rearrangement joins TRBV2 to TRBJ1-4; D not resolved. Per the germline V gene, CDR1 is SNHLY and CDR2 is FYNNEI. Trimming left V 6 bases short and J 0 bases short, with 20 bases between. The CDR3 spans 18 residues. The CDR3 spells CASRLTTREDATNEKLFF. The CDR3, as DNA: TGTGCCAGCAGACTCACAACCCGGGAAGATGCAACTAATGAAAAACTGTTTTTT.

This chain uses TRBV5-1 with TRBJ1-1; perhaps TRBD1 as D (5 bases). The V gene lost 4 bases and the J gene lost 6 bases, with 7 bases spanning the gap. The CDR3 extends over 11 amino acids. The germline V gene encodes CDR1 SGHRS and CDR2 YFSETQ. The CDR3 protein is CASSRGAEAFF. DNA of the CDR3: TGCGCCAGCAGCCGGGGGGCTGAAGCTTTCTTT.

The genes are TRBV7-8 and TRBJ2-3; D might be TRBD2 (5 bases). The CDR3 consists of 14 residues. Per germline, CDR1 SGHVS and CDR2 FQNEAQ. Trimming removed 5 bases at V and 8 bases at J, with 17 bases between. Here the CDR3 DNA reads TGTGCCAGCAGCCATGACCCCCTTGAGGGTACGCAGTATTTT. Amino acid sequence: CASSHDPLEGTQYF.

The rearrangement joins TRBV2 to TRBJ2-1, with a tentative D call TRBD2 (6 bases). CDR1 SNHLY and CDR2 FYNNEI come from the germline V gene. Trimming left V 7 bases short and J 9 bases short, with 13 bases between. The CDR3 has 12 amino acids. This CDR3 reads CASKLLAREQFF. CDR3 nucleotides: TGTGCCAGCAAACTACTAGCTCGTGAGCAGTTCTTC.

The chain recombines TRBV6-5 with TRBJ1-6; perhaps TRBD1 as D (5 bases). Germline assignment: CDR1 MNHEY and CDR2 SVGAGI. The CDR3 loop spans 15 amino acids. V was trimmed by 2 bases and J by 9 bases, leaving 14 bases between them. The DNA of the CDR3 is TGTGCCAGCAGTTACCCCGTCCAGGGTGGTTCACCCCTCCACTTT. Protein sequence: CASSYPVQGGSPLHF.

The rearrangement links TRBV5-1 to TRBJ2-3, with D tentatively TRBD2 (5 bases). V was trimmed by 1 base and J by 0 bases, leaving 6 bases between them. The germline gives CDR1 SGHRS, CDR2 YFSETQ. This CDR3 contains 14 residues. The CDR3 reads CASSLTGSTDTQYF. CDR3 DNA sequence: TGCGCCAGCAGCTTGACGGGGAGCACAGATACGCAGTATTTT.

The chain recombines TRBV11-2 with TRBJ2-1, with 10 bases identical to TRBD2. The CDR3 runs to 15 residues. CDR1 and CDR2 (germline): SGHAT, FQNNGV. With 4 bases clipped from V and 4 bases from J, the junction kept 4 bases outside the gene matches. The CDR3: CASSSTSGSYNEQFF. In nucleotides, the CDR3 is TGTGCCAGCAGCTCGACTAGCGGGTCTTACAATGAGCAGTTCTTC.

The genes are TRBV11-3 and TRBJ2-7; no reliable D call. The CDR3 totals 14 residues. Deletions cut 3 bases from V and 7 bases from J, with 16 bases between. The germline V gene has CDR1 SGHNT and CDR2 YENEEA. CDR3 bases: TGTGCCAGCAGCTTGGGCAGGAACTTTGGAGAGCAGTACTTC. Translation gives CASSLGRNFGEQYF.

The chain uses TRBV5-8 and TRBJ2-1; 7 positions match TRBD2. The ends lost 4 bases at V and 2 bases at J; junction bases unmatched: 0. Germline loops: CDR1 SGHTS, CDR2 YDEGEE. The CDR3 consists of 13 residues. CDR3 amino acids: CASSRGAYNEQFF. In nucleotides, the CDR3 is TGTGCCAGCAGCCGGGGGGCCTACAATGAGCAGTTCTTC. The entire variable domain, with the rest obtained from reference TRBV5-8 and TRBJ2-1, is as follows: EAGVTQSPTHLIKTRGQQATLRCSPISGHTSVYWYQQALGLGLQFLLWYDEGEERNRGNFPPRFSGRQFPNYSSELNVNALELEDSALYLCASSRGAYNEQFFGPGTRLTVL.

V usage is TRBV11-2 and J usage is TRBJ2-1; a weak D match, TRBD1 (5 bases). Germline V gives CDR1 SGHAT, CDR2 FQNNGV. V was shortened by 0 bases and J by 7 bases, with 13 bases between the two germline ends. The CDR3 extends over 15 amino acids. The CDR3 nucleotides read TGTGCCAGCAGCTTAGATCAGGGCAGGGCTAATGAGCAGTTCTTC. It specifies CASSLDQGRANEQFF. Supplemented by reference TRBV11-2 and TRBJ2-1, the full variable domain reads EAGVAQSPRYKIIEKRQSVAFWCNPISGHATLYWYQQILGQGPKLLIQFQNNGVVDDSQLPKDRFSAERLKGVDSTLKIQPAKLEDSAVYLCASSLDQGRANEQFFGPGTRLTVL.

The chain employs TRBV6-5 and TRBJ2-6; 7 bases match TRBD1. CDR3 length: 15 amino acids. The ends lost 10 bases at V and 0 bases at J; junction bases unmatched: 6. Germline V gene sequence: CDR1 MNHEY, CDR2 SVGAGI. CDR3: CATRTGGSGANVLTF. CDR3 bases: TGTGCCACCCGGACAGGCGGCTCTGGGGCCAACGTCCTGACTTTC.

The rearrangement links TRBV3-1 (or the pseudogene TRBV3-2) to TRBJ2-2, with 12 bases aligning to TRBD2. The J segment lost 7 bases and the V segment lost 4 bases, leaving 4 bases of the junction unmatched. CDR3 length equals 15 residues. Germline values: CDR1 LGHDT, CDR2 YNNKEL (reference sequence). CDR3 sequence reads: CASSLGLAGGGELFF. In nucleotides, the CDR3 is TGTGCCAGCAGCCTGGGACTAGCGGGTGGCGGGGAGCTGTTTTTT.

Concerning this clone: The junction and the germline gene differ at one end; a read error may be behind it. V and J are TRBV3-1 (or the pseudogene TRBV3-2) and TRBJ1-6; perhaps TRBD1 as D (6 bases). The CDR3 extends over 15 amino acids. Germline V gives CDR1 LGHDT, CDR2 YNNKEL (reference sequence). CDR3 nucleotides: TGTGCCAGCAGCCATATACAGGGTTATAGTTCACCCCTCCACTTT. It codes for CASSHIQGYSSPLHF.

The chain is built from TRBV10-3 and TRBJ2-5, with TRBD1 matching over 7 bases. CDR3 length: 15 residues. J was trimmed by 4 bases and V by 7 bases; bases with no gene match: 12. Per the germline V gene, CDR1 is ENHRY and CDR2 is SYGVKD. CDR3 DNA sequence: TGTGCCATCACCCCGACAGGGTCAGGCGTAGAGACCCAGTACTTC. Residues: CAITPTGSGVETQYF.

The J gene is TRBJ2-1, the V gene TRBV4-1; 8 bases are a match to TRBD2. V was pared by 2 bases and J by 7 bases, with 10 bases of the junction left unmatched. The germline V gene has CDR1 MGHRA and CDR2 YSYEKL. This CDR3 is 16 amino acids long. The CDR3 DNA reads TGCGCCAGCAGCCAATTACGGCGGGGGGCGGGTAATGAGCAGTTCTTC. Amino acid sequence: CASSQLRRGAGNEQFF.

The J gene is TRBJ2-7, the V gene TRBV9, with unresolved D. Looked up from germline, CDR1 is SGDLS and CDR2 is YYNGEE. Trimming removed 0 bases from V and 0 bases from J, with 10 bases in between. CDR3 length: 15 amino acids. In DNA form, the CDR3 reads TGTGCCAGCAGCGTAGGTTTTGCGAGCTCCTACGAGCAGTACTTC. Amino acids: CASSVGFASSYEQYF.